This TCR beta chain derives from a study of yellow fever vaccine responses in identical twins. Per the germline V gene, CDR1 is MDHEN and CDR2 is SYDVKM. This CDR3 contains 13 residues. V lost 2 bases, J lost 8 bases, and 12 bases lay in between. General observations from the study: Twin vaccine T cell responses reportedly seemed partly convergent, partly personalized.

Each CDR3 protein is one row after TCRdb ran MiXCR on the RT-PCR reads. The sample lists about 4,000 distinct CDR3 sequences, about 81% occurring once. About this clonotype itself: Its specificity is not known.

The chain carries TRBV28 and TRBJ1-1; D call uncertain. The clonotype was recovered from a woman under 30 who received the yellow fever vaccine. Sequencing was performed on T cells from blood (PBMCs), unsorted or a sorted subset (not recorded which), taken before or after yellow fever vaccination (not recorded which). The CDR3 DNA reads as TGTGCCAGCAGTTTAGCCCCCCGGCGCGAAGCTTTCTTT. This translates into CASSLAPRREAFF.